The T cell receptor beta chain under discussion was sequenced for a study of T cells in Graves' hyperthyroidism and ophthalmopathy. Patients aged 18 to 65 with hyperthyroidism were newly diagnosed, with duration under 2 months. Uncontrolled infection, other autoimmune disease, pregnancy or lactation excluded patients. Used for diagnoses were clinical symptoms, serum thyroxine and TRAb, thyroid ultrasound and orbital computed tomography. Ahead of any ophthalmopathy symptoms, the blood sample was obtained at the first diagnosis of hyperthyroidism. The TCR beta CDR3 regions underwent amplification using RNA transcripts as the source. Carried out on the TCR CDR3, a first-round RT-PCR used the HTBI primer set. TCRdb fed the multiplex PCR reads into MiXCR, producing one record per CDR3 protein. The table has fewer than 450,000 distinct CDR3 sequences, 17% seen once. The V and J ends lost 3 bases and 6 bases respectively, with 5 bases between them. This CDR3 contains 11 residues. The germline gives CDR1 LNHDA, CDR2 SQIVND (reference sequence).

This clonotype was sampled from a young woman with Graves' hyperthyroidism that later progressed to Graves' ophthalmopathy. The chain is built from TRBV19 and TRBJ1-2; no clear D gene. The sequenced sample consisted of blood. The CDR3, as DNA: TGTGCCAGTAGTATCGGAAATGGCTACACCTTC. This sequence encodes CASSIGNGYTF.